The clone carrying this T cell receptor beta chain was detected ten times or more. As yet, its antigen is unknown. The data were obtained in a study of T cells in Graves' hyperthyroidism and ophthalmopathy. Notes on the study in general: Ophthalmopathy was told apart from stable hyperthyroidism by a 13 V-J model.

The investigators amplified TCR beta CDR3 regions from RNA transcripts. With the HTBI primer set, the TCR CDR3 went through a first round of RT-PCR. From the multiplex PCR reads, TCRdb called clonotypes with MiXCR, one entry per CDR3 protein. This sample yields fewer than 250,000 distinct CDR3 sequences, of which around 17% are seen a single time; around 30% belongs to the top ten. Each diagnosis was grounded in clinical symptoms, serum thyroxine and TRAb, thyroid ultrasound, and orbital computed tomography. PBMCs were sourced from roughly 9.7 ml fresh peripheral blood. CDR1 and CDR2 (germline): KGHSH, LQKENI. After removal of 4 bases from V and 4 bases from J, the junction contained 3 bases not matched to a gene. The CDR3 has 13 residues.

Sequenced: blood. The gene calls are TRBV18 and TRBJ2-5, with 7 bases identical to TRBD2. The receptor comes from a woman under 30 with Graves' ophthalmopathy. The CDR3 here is CASSQSGGETQYF. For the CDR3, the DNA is TGTGCCAGCTCACAGTCGGGGGGAGAGACCCAGTACTTC.